This T cell receptor beta chain was obtained from a study of T-cell reconstitution after alpha-beta-depleted transplantation in children (dated by TCRdb to the mid-2010s). About the study as a whole: T-cell immune reconstitution after TCRalphabeta/CD19-depleted allogeneic hematopoietic cell transplantation in children was quantitatively tracked in the study by means of TCR repertoire profiling.

Relative to germline, V is 3 bases shorter and J is 3 bases shorter, with 9 bases between their ends. From cysteine to phenylalanine, the CDR3 is 14 amino acids long. The kept DNA is CDR3 alone, 42 bases in frame from the first base. CDR1 MGHRA and CDR2 YSYEKL are derived from the germline V gene. The library was produced with PCR. The instrument given in TCRdb is Illumina HiSeq 2500. TCR library preparation used molecular barcoding, with unique molecular identifiers applied to normalize quantification of the TCRbeta repertoire. Using fastp at Q25 and MiXCR, TCRdb reprocessed the public reads and kept productive beta chains. Merged by CDR3 protein, the rows form single entries marked with the most common genes and DNA. This sample gives around 580,000 distinct CDR3 sequences in total; more than 20% of them show up just once. Jointly, the top ten make up 13% to 15% of the sample. This clonotype was observed a single time. Its antigen target is currently unknown. No base qualities exist here, and no much larger clone lies one base off it. A single read makes a weak case.

In the paper's terms, the treatment or condition label means: allogeneic hematopoietic cell transplantation with graft depleted of TCRalphabeta T cells and CD19 B cells. Transplant recipients were children who received TCRalphabeta/CD19-depleted allogeneic hematopoietic cell grafts. What the research found in general, with its limitations: In some patients, the high TCRbeta diversity seen at day 60 was put down to recipient T cells and intrathymic progenitors that had survived conditioning. Apparently early alphabetaT-cell count recovery about two months after transplant reportedly relied on only several hundred rapidly expanded clones derived from non-depleted graft cells. Over the following months the frequencies of hyperexpanded clones went down, and after one year T-cell counts and TCRbeta diversity were mostly credited to newly produced T cells.

This material consisted of PBMCs, mostly from graft donor cells, taken 360 days after TCRalphabeta/CD19-depleted stem cell transplant. The receptor was isolated from a boy under two years old who had a stem cell transplant for acute myeloid leukemia, so the T cells may come from the graft donor. This receptor chain uses TRBV4-1 and TRBJ1-5, with no D gene named confidently. Read as DNA, the sequence is TGCGCCAGCAGCCAGATCCCCCACAATCAGCCCCAGCATTTT. This sequence encodes CASSQIPHNQPQHF.